Given below is one TCR beta chain in context. The germline gene is not matched at one end of the junction; a read error may be the cause. The sample comes from a study of cytomegalovirus exposure and HLA in healthy donors. The germline V gene encodes CDR1 LNHDA and CDR2 SQIVND (reference sequence). This CDR3 comprises 11 residues. 13 Jbeta primers and 60 Vbeta primers were used for the PCR. Repertoires were generated with immunoSEQ multiplex PCR, while TCRdb's copy carries only in-frame clones and drops some. Here the sample table reports approximately 190,000 clones. V and J are TRBV19 and TRBJ1-1; the D is unclear. This receptor was obtained from a boy younger than 18 in good health and CMV-seronegative. The sequenced material came from PBMCs. The CDR3 sequence is CASRIDLEAFF. DNA for the CDR3: TGTGCCAGTAGAATAGACCTCGAAGCTTTCTTT.